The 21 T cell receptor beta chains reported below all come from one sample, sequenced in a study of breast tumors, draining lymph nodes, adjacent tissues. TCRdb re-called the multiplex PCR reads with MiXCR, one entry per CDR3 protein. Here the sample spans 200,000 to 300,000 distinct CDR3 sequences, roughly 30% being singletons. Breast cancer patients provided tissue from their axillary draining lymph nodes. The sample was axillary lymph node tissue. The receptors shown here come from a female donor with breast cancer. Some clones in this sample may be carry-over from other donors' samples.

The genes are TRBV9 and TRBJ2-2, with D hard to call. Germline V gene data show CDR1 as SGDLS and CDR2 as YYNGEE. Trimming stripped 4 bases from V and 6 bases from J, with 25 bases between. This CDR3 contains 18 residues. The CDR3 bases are TGTGCCAGCAGCATAGGATTGCGTCTAAACCTTAACGCCGGGGAGCTGTTTTTT. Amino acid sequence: CASSIGLRLNLNAGELFF.

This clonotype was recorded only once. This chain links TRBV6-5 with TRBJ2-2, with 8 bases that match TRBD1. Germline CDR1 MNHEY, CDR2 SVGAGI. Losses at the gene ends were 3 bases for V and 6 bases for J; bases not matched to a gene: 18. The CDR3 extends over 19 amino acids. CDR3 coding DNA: TGTGCCAGCAGTTATGGCCGGGACAGGCCAGGGAGAAACGCCGGGGAGCTGTTTTTT. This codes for CASSYGRDRPGRNAGELFF.

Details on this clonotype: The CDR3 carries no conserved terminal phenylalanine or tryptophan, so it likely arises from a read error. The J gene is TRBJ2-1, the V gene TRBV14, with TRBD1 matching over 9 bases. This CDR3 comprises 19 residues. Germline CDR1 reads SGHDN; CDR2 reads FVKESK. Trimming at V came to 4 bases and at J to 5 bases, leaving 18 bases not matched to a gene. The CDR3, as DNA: TGTGCCAGCAGCCGAAACCATCCGCCCAGACAGGGGGAACACAATGAGCAGTTCCTC. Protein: CASSRNHPPRQGEHNEQFL.

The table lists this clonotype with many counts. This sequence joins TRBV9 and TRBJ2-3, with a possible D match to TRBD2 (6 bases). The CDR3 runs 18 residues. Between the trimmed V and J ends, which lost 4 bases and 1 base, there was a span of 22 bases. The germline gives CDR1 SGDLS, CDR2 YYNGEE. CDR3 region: CASSLGLGRASGTDTQYF. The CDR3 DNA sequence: TGTGCCAGCAGCCTAGGGTTGGGTCGGGCTAGCGGCACAGATACGCAGTATTTT.

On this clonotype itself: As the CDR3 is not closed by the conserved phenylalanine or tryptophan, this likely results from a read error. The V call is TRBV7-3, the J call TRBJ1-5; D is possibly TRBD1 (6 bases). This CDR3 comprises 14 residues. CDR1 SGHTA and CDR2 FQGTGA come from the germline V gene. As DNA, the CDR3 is TGCGCTAGTACCGAGGGGGGGCCCAATCAGCCCCAGCATCTT. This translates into CASTEGGPNQPQHL.

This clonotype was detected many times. The CDR3 here is CASSLRRGQDTQYF. The CDR3 DNA reads as TGTGCCAGCAGCTTAAGAAGGGGGCAAGATACGCAGTATTTT. The chain combines TRBV11-1 with TRBJ2-3; TRBD1 matches 7 bases. The CDR3 length is 14 residues. V lost 2 bases and J lost 5; bases outside the gene matches: 4. Germline V gene lookup returns CDR1 SGHAT and CDR2 FQDESV (reference sequence).

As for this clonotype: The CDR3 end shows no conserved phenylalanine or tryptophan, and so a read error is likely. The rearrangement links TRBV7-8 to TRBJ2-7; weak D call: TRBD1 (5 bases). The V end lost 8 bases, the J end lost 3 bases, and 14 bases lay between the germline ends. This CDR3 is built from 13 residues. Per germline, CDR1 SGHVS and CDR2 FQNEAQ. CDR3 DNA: TGTGCCAGCTCACTCGGACAAGACTACGAGCAGTACCTC. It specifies CASSLGQDYEQYL.

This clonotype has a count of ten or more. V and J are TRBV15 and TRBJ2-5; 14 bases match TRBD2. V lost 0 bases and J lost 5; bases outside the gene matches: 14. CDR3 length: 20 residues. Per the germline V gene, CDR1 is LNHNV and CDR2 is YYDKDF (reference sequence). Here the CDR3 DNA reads TGTGCCACCAGCAGAGATCTTCCGACTAGCGGGAGGGATGGTGGCGAGACCCAGTACTTC. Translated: CATSRDLPTSGRDGGETQYF.

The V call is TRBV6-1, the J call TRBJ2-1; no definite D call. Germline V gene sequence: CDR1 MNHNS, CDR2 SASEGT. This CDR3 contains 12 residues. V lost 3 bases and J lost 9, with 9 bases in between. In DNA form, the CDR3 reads TGTGCCAGCAGTGATGTGGGATCTGAGCAGTTCTTC. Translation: CASSDVGSEQFF.

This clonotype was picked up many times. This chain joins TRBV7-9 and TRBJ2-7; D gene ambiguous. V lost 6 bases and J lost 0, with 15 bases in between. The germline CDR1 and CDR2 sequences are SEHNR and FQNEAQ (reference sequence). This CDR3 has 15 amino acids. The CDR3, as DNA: TGTGCCAGCAGTCCCCAAAAAACTAACTCCTACGAGCAGTACTTC. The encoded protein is CASSPQKTNSYEQYF.

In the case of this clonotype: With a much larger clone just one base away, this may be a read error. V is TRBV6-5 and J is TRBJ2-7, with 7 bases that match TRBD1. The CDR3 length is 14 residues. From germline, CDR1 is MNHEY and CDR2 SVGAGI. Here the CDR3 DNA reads TGTGCCACCCAGTTAGTGGTAGGGGGCTACGGGCAGTACTTC. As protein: CATQLVVGGYGQYF.

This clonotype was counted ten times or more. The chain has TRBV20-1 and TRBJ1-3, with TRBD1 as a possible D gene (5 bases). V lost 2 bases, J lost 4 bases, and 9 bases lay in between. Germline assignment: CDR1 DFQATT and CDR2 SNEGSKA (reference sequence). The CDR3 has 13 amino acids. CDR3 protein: CSARPGRGNTIYF. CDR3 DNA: TGCAGTGCTAGACCGGGACGGGGAAACACCATATATTTT.

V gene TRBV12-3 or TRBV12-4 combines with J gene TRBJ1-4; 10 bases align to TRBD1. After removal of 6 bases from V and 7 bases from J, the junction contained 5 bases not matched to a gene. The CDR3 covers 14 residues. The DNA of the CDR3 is TGTGCCAGCAGGACGGACAGGGGGGGTGAAAAACTGTTTTTT. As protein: CASRTDRGGEKLFF.

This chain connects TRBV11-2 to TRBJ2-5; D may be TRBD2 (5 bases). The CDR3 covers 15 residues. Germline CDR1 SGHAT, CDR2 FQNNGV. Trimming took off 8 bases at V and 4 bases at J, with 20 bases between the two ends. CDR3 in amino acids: CASGSAGRRSETQYF. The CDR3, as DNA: TGTGCCAGCGGCTCTGCGGGCAGGAGGTCAGAGACCCAGTACTTC. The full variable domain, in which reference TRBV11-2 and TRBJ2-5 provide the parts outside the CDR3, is EAGVAQSPRYKIIEKRQSVAFWCNPISGHATLYWYQQILGQGPKLLIQFQNNGVVDDSQLPKDRFSAERLKGVDSTLKIQPAKLEDSAVYLCASGSAGRRSETQYFGPGTRLLVL.

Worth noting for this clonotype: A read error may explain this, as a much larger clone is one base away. CDR3 in DNA: TGTGCCGGCAGCCAAGACTGGGACAGGGCAGGCGTAAACTATGGCTACACCTTC. This encodes CAGSQDWDRAGVNYGYTF. The chain links TRBV4-2 to TRBJ1-2; 9 positions agree with TRBD1. Germline lookup yields CDR1 LGHNA and CDR2 YNFKEQ. CDR3 size: 18 residues.

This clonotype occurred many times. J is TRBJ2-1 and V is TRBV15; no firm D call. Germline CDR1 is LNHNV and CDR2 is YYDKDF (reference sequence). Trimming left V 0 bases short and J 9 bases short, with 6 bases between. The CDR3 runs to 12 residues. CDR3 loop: CATSREIGEQFF. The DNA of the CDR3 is TGTGCCACCAGCAGAGAAATAGGTGAGCAGTTCTTC.

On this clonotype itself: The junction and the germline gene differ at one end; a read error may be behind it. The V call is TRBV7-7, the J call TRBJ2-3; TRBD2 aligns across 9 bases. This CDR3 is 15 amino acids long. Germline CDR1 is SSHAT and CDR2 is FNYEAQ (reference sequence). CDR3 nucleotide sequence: TGTGCTAGCAGCTTAGGGGGACTAGCCACAGATACGCAGTATTTT. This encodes CASSLGGLATDTQYF.

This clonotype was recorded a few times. In nucleotides, the CDR3 is TGTGCCAGCAGCAGGACTACCCAAGAGACCCAGTACTTC. Translating it yields CASSRTTQETQYF. The chain couples TRBV6-2 or TRBV6-3 to TRBJ2-5; tentative D call: TRBD2 (6 bases). In germline, CDR1 is MNHEY, CDR2 SVGEGT. The CDR3 totals 13 residues. The V gene lost 6 bases and the J gene lost 1 base, with 9 bases spanning the gap.

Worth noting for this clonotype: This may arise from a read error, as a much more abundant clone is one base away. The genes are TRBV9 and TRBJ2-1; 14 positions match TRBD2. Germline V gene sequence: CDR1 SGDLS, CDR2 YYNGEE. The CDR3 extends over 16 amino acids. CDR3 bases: TGTGCCAGCAGCGCCCGGACTAGCGGGAGGTACAATGAGCAGCTCTTC. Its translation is CASSARTSGRYNEQLF.

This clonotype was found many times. The CDR3 reads CASSASRGEQPQHF. The DNA for the CDR3 is TGTGCCAGCAGTGCCTCTCGGGGGGAGCAGCCCCAGCATTTT. The chain combines TRBV2 with TRBJ1-5, with TRBD1 as a possible D gene (5 bases). The CDR3 covers 14 residues. Germline V gene lookup returns CDR1 SNHLY and CDR2 FYNNEI. V was cut by 4 bases and J by 7 bases, with 14 bases left in between.

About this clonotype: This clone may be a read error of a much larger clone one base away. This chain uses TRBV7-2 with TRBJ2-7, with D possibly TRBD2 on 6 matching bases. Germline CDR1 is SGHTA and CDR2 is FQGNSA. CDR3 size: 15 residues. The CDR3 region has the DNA TGTGCCAGCAGCGATAGGTTCACTAGCTATCGGGAGCAGCACTTC. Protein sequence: CASSDRFTSYREQHF.